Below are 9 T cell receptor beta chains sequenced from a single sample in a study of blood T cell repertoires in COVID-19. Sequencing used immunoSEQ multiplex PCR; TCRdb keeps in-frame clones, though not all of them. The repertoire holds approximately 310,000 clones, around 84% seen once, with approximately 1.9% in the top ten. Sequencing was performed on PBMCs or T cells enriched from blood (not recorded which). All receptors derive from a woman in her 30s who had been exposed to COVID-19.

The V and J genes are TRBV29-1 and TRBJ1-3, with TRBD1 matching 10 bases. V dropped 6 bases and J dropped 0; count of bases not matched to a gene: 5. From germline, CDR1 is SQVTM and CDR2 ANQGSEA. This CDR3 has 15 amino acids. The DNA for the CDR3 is TGCAGCGTCATGGGACAGGGGAGCTCTGGAAACACCATATATTTT. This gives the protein CSVMGQGSSGNTIYF.

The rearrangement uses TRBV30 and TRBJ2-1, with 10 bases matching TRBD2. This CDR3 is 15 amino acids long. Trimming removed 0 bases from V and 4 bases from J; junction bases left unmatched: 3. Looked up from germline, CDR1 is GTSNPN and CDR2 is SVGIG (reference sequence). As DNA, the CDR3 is TGTGCCTGGAGTGTGATAGCGGGGGGTTACAATGAGCAGTTCTTC. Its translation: CAWSVIAGGYNEQFF.

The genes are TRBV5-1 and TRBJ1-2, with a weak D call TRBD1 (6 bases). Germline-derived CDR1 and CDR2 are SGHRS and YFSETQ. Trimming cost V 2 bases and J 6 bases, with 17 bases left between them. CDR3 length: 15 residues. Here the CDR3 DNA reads TGCGCCAGCAGCTTTCTGGTAGGGGGAGAGGATGGCTACACCTTC. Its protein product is CASSFLVGGEDGYTF.

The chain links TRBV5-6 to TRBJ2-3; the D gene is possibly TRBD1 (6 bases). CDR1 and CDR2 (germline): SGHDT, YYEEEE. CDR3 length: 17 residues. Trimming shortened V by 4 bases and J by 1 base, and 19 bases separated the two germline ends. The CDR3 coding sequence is TGTGCCAGCAGCGTAAGAGAGGGGGTTTTCGGCACAGATACGCAGTATTTT. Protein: CASSVREGVFGTDTQYF.

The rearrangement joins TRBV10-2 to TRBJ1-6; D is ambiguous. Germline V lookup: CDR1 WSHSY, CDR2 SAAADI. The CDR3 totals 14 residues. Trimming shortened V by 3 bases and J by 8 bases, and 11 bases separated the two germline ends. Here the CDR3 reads CASSEDGGDSPLHF. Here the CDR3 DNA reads TGCGCCAGCAGTGAAGACGGCGGCGATTCACCCCTCCACTTT.

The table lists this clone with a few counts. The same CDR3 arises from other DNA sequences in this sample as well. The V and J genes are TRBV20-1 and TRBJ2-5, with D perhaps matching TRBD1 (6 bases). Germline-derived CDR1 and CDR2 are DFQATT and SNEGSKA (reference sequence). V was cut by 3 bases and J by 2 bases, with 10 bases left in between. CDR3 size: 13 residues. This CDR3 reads CSASRTGQETQYF. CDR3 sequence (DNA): TGCAGTGCTAGTCGTACAGGGCAAGAGACCCAGTACTTC.

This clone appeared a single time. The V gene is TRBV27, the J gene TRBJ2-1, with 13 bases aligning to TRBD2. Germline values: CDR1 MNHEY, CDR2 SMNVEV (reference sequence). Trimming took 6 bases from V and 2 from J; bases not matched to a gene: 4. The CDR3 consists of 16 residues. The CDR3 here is CASRLGTSGAYNEQFF. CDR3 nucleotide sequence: TGTGCCAGCAGACTAGGGACTAGCGGGGCCTACAATGAGCAGTTCTTC.

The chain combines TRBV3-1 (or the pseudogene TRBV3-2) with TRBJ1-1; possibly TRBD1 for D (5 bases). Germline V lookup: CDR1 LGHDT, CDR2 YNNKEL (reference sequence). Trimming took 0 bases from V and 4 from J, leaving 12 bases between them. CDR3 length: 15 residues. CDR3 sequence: CASSQDFQGGTEAFF. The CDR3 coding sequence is TGTGCCAGCAGCCAAGATTTTCAGGGAGGCACTGAAGCTTTCTTT.

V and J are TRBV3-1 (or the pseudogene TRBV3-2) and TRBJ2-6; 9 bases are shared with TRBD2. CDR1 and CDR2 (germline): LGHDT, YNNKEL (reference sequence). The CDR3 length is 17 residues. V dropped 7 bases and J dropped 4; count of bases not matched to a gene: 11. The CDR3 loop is CASTRKRGASGANVLTF. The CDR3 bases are TGTGCCAGCACTAGAAAGCGGGGGGCGTCCGGGGCCAACGTCCTGACTTTC.